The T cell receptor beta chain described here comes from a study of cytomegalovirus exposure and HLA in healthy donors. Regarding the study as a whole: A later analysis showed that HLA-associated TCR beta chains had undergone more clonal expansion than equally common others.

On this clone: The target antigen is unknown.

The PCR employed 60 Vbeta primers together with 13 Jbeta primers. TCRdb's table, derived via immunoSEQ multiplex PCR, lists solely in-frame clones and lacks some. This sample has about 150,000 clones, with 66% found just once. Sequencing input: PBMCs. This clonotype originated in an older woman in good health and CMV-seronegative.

The CDR3 DNA reads as TGTGCCAGCAGTCAGATACTAGCGGATACGCAGTATTTT. Translation: CASSQILADTQYF. The rearrangement uses TRBV6-1 and TRBJ2-3; 7 bases are a match to TRBD2. The germline V gene has CDR1 MNHNS and CDR2 SASEGT. The junction had 5 bases not matched to a gene; V was cut back by 5 bases and J by 6 bases. The length of the CDR3 is 13 residues.